These 9 T cell receptor beta chains came from one sample sequenced in a study of CD8+ T cells in alopecia areata. RNA, once extracted, was reverse transcribed into cDNA for use as the sequencing template. Profiled with immunoSEQ multiplex PCR; TCRdb holds only in-frame clones, not every one. This sample comprises some 6,000 clones, none seen once only. The study sorted pooled cutaneous lymph node cells by CD4, CD8alpha, NKG2D, NKG2ACE and other markers. The sequencing input was CD8+ T cells sorted from a lymph node. These receptor sequences come from a C3H/HeJ mouse with alopecia areata. This strain's MHC haplotype is H2-k.

Many counts were recorded for this clone. Germline and genes: mouse. The read terminates 4 residues ahead of where the CDR3 ends, so the germline J gene completes it. The V call is TRBV31, the J call TRBJ2-5; 10 bases align to TRBD2. CDR3 size: 13 residues. Germline lookup yields CDR1 GKSSPN and CDR2 SITVG. CDR3 protein: CAWSPGGADTQYF. Incomplete CDR3 DNA: TGTGCCTGGAGTCCTGGGGGGGCGGAC.

This clone was seen many times. The gene names here belong to mouse. The CDR3 extends 4 residues past the end of the read, so its final part is completed from the germline J gene. The V call is TRBV31, the J call TRBJ2-3; D might be TRBD2 (6 bases). Germline CDR1 GKSSPN, CDR2 SITVG. Trimming removed 5 bases from V and 0 bases from J, with 9 bases in between. This CDR3 region has 13 residues. CDR3 region: CAWSGTSAETLYF. Partial CDR3 DNA: TGTGCCTGGTCTGGGACTAGTGCAGAA.

This clone was seen at least ten times. Mouse names are used for the genes. The CDR3 end lies 3 residues beyond the end of the read and is filled in from the germline J gene. The V and J genes are TRBV13-1 and TRBJ1-6; D perhaps matches TRBD1 (6 bases). TRBJ1-6 is marked as an open reading frame, function uncertain. The germline V and J ends were trimmed by 0 bases and 7 bases, with 8 bases remaining between them. This CDR3 comprises 14 residues. CDR1 and CDR2 (germline): NSHNY, SYGAGN. The DNA read from the CDR3 is TGTGCCAGCAGTGATGCAGGGGAGAATTCGCCC. It is translated as CASSDAGENSP. The whole CDR3 is CASSDAGENSPLYF.

This clone was counted ten times or more. Gene names and germline refer to mouse. The CDR3 protein is CTCSEDWGSSYEQYF. The part of the CDR3 DNA that was read is TGCACCTGCAGTGAGGACTGGGGGAGCTCCTAT. This chain links TRBV1 with TRBJ2-7; 10 bases align to TRBD2. The read ends 4 residues shy of where the CDR3 ends; the end is completed using the germline J gene. This CDR3 is 15 amino acids long. With 4 bases clipped from V and 0 bases from J, the junction kept 3 bases outside the gene matches. Germline CDR1 NSQYPW, CDR2 LRSPGD (reference sequence).

This clone was seen repeatedly, ten times or more. Genes here carry mouse names. The read is 4 residues too short to cover the CDR3 end, so that end is filled in from the germline J gene. The V gene is TRBV13-1, the J gene TRBJ2-7; TRBD1 might be the D (5 bases). This CDR3 has 12 residues. Germline V gives CDR1 NSHNY, CDR2 SYGAGN. CDR3 bases read: TGTGCCAGCAGAGGACAAATATAT. Encoded protein: CASRGQIY. The CDR3, in full, reads CASRGQIYEQYF.

As to this clone: The genes and germline here are from mouse. With the read ending 4 residues before the CDR3 end, the germline J gene is used to fill in that end. The chain joins TRBV13-1 to TRBJ2-1; possible D gene TRBD2, 7 bases. This CDR3 has 13 residues. Germline V gene sequence: CDR1 NSHNY, CDR2 SYGAGN. The CDR3 sequence is CASRSRGGAEQFF. Incomplete CDR3 DNA: TGTGCCAGCAGGTCAAGGGGGGGAGCT.

This clone was observed many times. Mouse names are used for the genes. Read data end 4 residues before the CDR3 end; the end is taken from the germline J gene. This chain joins TRBV31 and TRBJ2-5, with D hard to call. CDR1 is GKSSPN, CDR2 SITVG, per germline. V was clipped by 3 bases and J by 0 bases, with 4 bases between them. The CDR3 length is 12 residues. CDR3 residues: CAWSSNQDTQYF. CDR3 DNA, as far as it was read: TGTGCCTGGAGCAGTAACCAAGAC.

This clone occurred many times. Germline and genes: mouse. Read sequence stops 4 residues before the CDR3 end, and the germline J gene provides the missing end. V is TRBV1 and J is TRBJ2-2; 11 positions match TRBD2. The CDR3 runs 16 residues. Germline trimming cut 0 bases from V and 6 bases from J; bases unmatched to any gene: 3. Germline assignment: CDR1 NSQYPW and CDR2 LRSPGD (reference sequence). The CDR3 is CTCSADTGGAAGQLYF. The DNA read from the CDR3 is TGCACCTGCAGTGCAGATACTGGGGGGGCGGCCGGG.

Comments on this clone: Gene names are mouse gene names. The read is 4 residues too short to cover the CDR3 end, so that end is filled in from the germline J gene. The V and J genes are TRBV16 and TRBJ2-1; 8 bases are shared with TRBD2. J lost 3 bases, V lost 5 bases, and 3 bases had no gene match. In germline, CDR1 is SGHSA, CDR2 FRNQAP. CDR3 length equals 14 residues. CDR3 amino acids: CASSPGLAYAEQFF. The CDR3 bases that were read are TGTGCAAGCAGCCCGGGACTGGCCTATGCT.